This T cell receptor (beta chain) was sequenced in a study of blood T cell repertoires in COVID-19. Libraries were prepared by immunoSEQ multiplex PCR; TCRdb keeps only in-frame clonotypes and omits some of them. Found here are about 360,000 clones, about 86% of them singletons; the top ten hold roughly 6.6%. The CDR3 has 14 amino acids. CDR1 and CDR2 (germline): SGHNT, YYREEE (reference sequence). Trimming left V 4 bases short and J 6 bases short, with 16 bases between. The TCR originated in a woman between 55 and 75 years old with COVID-19, enrolled during active disease. The sequenced sample consisted of peripheral blood. The rearrangement joins TRBV5-4 to TRBJ1-1, with no clear D. The CDR3 DNA follows: TGTGCCAGCAGCACCGACTTAGGTTTTGCTGAAGCTTTCTTT. This translates into CASSTDLGFAEAFF.